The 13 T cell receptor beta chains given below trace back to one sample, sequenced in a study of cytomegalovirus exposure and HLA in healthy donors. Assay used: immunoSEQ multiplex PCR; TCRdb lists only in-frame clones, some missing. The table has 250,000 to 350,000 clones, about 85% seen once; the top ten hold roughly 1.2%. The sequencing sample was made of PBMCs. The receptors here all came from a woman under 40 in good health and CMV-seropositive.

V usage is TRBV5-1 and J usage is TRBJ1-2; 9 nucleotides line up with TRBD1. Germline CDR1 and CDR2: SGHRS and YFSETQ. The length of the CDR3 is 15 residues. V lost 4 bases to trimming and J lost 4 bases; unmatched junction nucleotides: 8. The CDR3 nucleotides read TGCGCCAGCAGCAAGGGACAGGGAATAACCTATGGCTACACCTTC. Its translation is CASSKGQGITYGYTF.

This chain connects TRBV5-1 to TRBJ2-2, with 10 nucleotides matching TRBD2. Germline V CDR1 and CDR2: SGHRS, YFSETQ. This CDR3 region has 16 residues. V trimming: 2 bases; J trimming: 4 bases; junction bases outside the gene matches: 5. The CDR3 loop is CASSFQRGGGTGELFF. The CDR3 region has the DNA TGCGCCAGCAGCTTCCAGCGGGGGGGCGGCACCGGGGAGCTGTTTTTT.

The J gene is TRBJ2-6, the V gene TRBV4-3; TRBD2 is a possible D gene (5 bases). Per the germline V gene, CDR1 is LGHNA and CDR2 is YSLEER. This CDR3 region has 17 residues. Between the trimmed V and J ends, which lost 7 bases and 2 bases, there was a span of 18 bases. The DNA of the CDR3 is TGCGCCAGCACCGGACTCCAAAACCTCCCTGGGGCCAACGTCCTGACTTTC. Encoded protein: CASTGLQNLPGANVLTF.

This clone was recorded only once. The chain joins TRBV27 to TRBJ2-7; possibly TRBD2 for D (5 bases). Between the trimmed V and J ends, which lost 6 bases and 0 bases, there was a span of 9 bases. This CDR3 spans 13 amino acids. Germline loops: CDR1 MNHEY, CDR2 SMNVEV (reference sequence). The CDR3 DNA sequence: TGTGCCAGCAGGGCCGGACTCTCCTACGAGCAGTACTTC. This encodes CASRAGLSYEQYF.

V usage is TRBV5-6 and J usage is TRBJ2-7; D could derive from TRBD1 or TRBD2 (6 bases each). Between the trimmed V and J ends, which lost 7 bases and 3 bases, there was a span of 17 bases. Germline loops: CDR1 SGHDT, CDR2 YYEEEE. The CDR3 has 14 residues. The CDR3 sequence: CASQRTGASYEQYF. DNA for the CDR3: TGTGCCAGCCAACGCACGGGGGCGAGCTACGAGCAGTACTTC.

For the CDR3, the DNA is TGTGCCAGCAGTGGCCTAGCGGGGAACGAGCAGTACTTC. It yields the protein CASSGLAGNEQYF. V gene TRBV2 combines with J gene TRBJ2-7; TRBD2 agrees at 9 bases. This CDR3 spans 13 amino acids. J was trimmed by 5 bases and V by 4 bases; bases with no gene match: 3. Germline loops: CDR1 SNHLY, CDR2 FYNNEI.

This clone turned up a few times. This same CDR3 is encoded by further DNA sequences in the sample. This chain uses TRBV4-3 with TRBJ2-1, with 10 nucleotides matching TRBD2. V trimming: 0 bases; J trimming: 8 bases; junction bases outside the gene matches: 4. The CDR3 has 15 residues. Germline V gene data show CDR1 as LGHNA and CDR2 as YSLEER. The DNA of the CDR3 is TGCGCCAGCAGCCAAGATTCTAGCGGGAGCGATGAGCAGTTCTTC. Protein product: CASSQDSSGSDEQFF.

The CDR3 nucleotides are TGTGCCAGCGCCTCCGGCAGGGCTTACGAGCAGTACTTC. It codes for CASASGRAYEQYF. This chain uses TRBV13 with TRBJ2-7, with D tentatively TRBD1 (5 bases). This CDR3 spans 13 amino acids. Germline V gene data show CDR1 as PRHDT and CDR2 as FYEKMQ (reference sequence). V gave up 8 bases and J gave up 4 bases, with 15 bases separating them.

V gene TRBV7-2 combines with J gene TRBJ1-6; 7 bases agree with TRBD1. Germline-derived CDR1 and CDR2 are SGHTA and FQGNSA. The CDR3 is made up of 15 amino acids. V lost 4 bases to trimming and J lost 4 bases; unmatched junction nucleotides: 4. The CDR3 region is CASSSGQTYNSPLHF. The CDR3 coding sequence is TGTGCCAGCAGCTCGGGACAGACTTATAATTCACCCCTCCACTTT.

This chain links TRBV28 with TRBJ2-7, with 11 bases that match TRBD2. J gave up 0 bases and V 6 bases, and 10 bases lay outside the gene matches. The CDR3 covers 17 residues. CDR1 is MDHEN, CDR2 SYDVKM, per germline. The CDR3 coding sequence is TGTGCCAGCAGCCTGGACATAGCGGGGGGGACCTCCTACGAGCAGTACTTC. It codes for CASSLDIAGGTSYEQYF.

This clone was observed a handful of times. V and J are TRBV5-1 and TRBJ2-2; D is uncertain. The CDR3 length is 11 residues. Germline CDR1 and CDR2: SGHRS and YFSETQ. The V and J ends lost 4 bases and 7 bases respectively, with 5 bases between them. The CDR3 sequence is CASSEFGELFF. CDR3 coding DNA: TGCGCCAGCAGCGAGTTCGGGGAGCTGTTTTTT.

The CDR3 nucleotides read TGCAGCGTTGATGTATCCGGGGGGGCGAGCACCGGGGAGCTGTTTTTT. Amino acids: CSVDVSGGASTGELFF. The V gene is TRBV29-1, the J gene TRBJ2-2; TRBD2 agrees at 8 bases. The trim removed 3 bases at V and 4 bases at J, leaving 10 bases unmatched. Germline assignment: CDR1 SQVTM and CDR2 ANQGSEA. The CDR3 totals 16 residues.

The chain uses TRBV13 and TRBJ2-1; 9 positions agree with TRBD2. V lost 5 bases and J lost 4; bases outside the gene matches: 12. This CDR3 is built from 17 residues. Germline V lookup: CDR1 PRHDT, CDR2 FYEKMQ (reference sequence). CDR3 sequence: CASSTKRSGRFYNEQFF. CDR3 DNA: TGTGCCAGCAGCACGAAAAGAAGCGGGAGGTTTTACAATGAGCAGTTCTTC.